The source of this T cell receptor beta chain is a study of molecular identifiers for immune sequencing clone quantification. This clonotype occurred a few times. The CDR3 consists of 14 residues. Per germline, CDR1 SGDLS and CDR2 YYNGEE. With V trimmed by 0 bases and J by 8 bases, 0 bases remained unmatched. TCRdb analysed the PCR reads with MiXCR anew, one entry per CDR3 protein. The repertoire consists of around 470,000 distinct CDR3 sequences, with about 22% occurring once and the leading ten covering about 0.84%. V gene TRBV9 combines with J gene TRBJ2-1, with 12 bases matching TRBD2. Sequences were obtained from naive CD8+ T cells from blood, with Jurkat cell RNA spiked in. Noted subset: FACS-sorted CD8+CD4-CCR7+CD45RA+ naive T cells. The source is a human donor in good health. Some libraries in this study had Jurkat cell RNA spiked in. The DNA of the CDR3 is TGTGCCAGCAGCGTAGGACTAGCGGGAGATGAGCAGTTCTTC. Protein: CASSVGLAGDEQFF.